Below are 25 T cell receptor beta chains sequenced from a single sample in a study of breast tumors, draining lymph nodes, adjacent tissues. Each CDR3 protein is one row after TCRdb ran MiXCR on the multiplex PCR reads. The table shows 66,000 or so distinct CDR3 sequences, with 40% to 45% occurring only once. Material for sequencing was breast tumor tissue. Receptor source: a female donor with breast cancer. Some clones in this sample may be carry-over from other donors' samples.

V is TRBV7-2 and J is TRBJ1-4; D gene uncertain. This CDR3 comprises 13 residues. Per germline, CDR1 SGHTA and CDR2 FQGNSA. Trimming left V 6 bases short and J 6 bases short, with 11 bases between. The CDR3 DNA is TGTGCCAGCAGACGTAGCGGGGATGAAAAACTGTTTTTT. Its translation is CASRRSGDEKLFF.

In this sample, this clonotype turned up many times. The chain couples TRBV2 to TRBJ1-2, with a tentative D call TRBD1 (6 bases). The germline CDR1 and CDR2 sequences are SNHLY and FYNNEI. Trimming cost V 6 bases and J 4 bases, with 18 bases left between them. The CDR3 extends over 15 amino acids. The CDR3: CASRSDRDLFYGYTF. In nucleotides, the CDR3 is TGTGCCAGCAGATCGGACAGAGACTTGTTCTATGGCTACACCTTC.

In nucleotides, the CDR3 is TGCGCCAGCAGCTGGGGACTAGCGGGGGGGAAAGAGACCCAGTACTTC. It translates to CASSWGLAGGKETQYF. V is TRBV5-1 and J is TRBJ2-5, with 16 bases that match TRBD2. V dropped 3 bases and J dropped 3; count of bases not matched to a gene: 2. The CDR3 is made up of 16 amino acids. CDR1 is SGHRS and CDR2 is YFSETQ in the germline V gene.

To note about this clonotype: One junction end does not reproduce the germline sequence, and a read error may be involved. The V gene is TRBV25-1, the J gene TRBJ2-6, with D perhaps matching TRBD1 (7 bases). The CDR3 has 21 amino acids. The germline V gene has CDR1 MGHDK and CDR2 SYGVNS. CDR3 residues: CVSTHVIRDSGLCSGANVLTF. Here the CDR3 DNA reads TGTGTCAGCACTCATGTTATAAGGGACAGCGGGCTGTGCTCTGGGGCCAACGTCCTGACTTTC.

J is TRBJ2-5 and V is TRBV12-3 or TRBV12-4; the D gene is possibly TRBD2 (6 bases). Trimming removed 6 bases at V and 5 bases at J, with 22 bases between. The CDR3 consists of 16 residues. The CDR3 region has the DNA TGTGCCAGCAGACGTAAACCAATGGGGGGACTGGAGACCCAGTACTTC. Amino acid sequence: CASRRKPMGGLETQYF.

This clonotype was counted many times. One base away lies a much larger clone, so this may be a sequencing read error. The chain combines TRBV20-1 with TRBJ1-2; D is unresolved. CDR1 is DFQATT and CDR2 is SNEGSKA in the germline V gene (reference sequence). The CDR3 runs 12 residues. CDR3 in DNA: TGCAGTGCAAGGACCGTTAACTATGGCTCCACCTTC. It translates to CSARTVNYGSTF.

The V and J genes are TRBV25-1 and TRBJ1-2, with a weak D call TRBD1 (5 bases). The CDR3 is 11 amino acids. V lost 8 bases, J lost 8 bases, and 12 bases lay in between. Per germline, CDR1 MGHDK and CDR2 SYGVNS. This chain's CDR3 is CASSRDWGYTF. The CDR3 region has the DNA TGTGCCAGCTCGCGGGACTGGGGCTACACCTTC.

The chain couples TRBV5-4 to TRBJ2-5; tentative D call: TRBD2 (6 bases). This CDR3 has 15 amino acids. Per germline, CDR1 SGHNT and CDR2 YYREEE (reference sequence). The V end was cut by 0 bases, the J end by 2 bases, with 11 bases between. The DNA for the CDR3 is TGTGCCAGCAGCTTGGCCGGGACTCAACAAGAGACCCAGTACTTC. Translating gives CASSLAGTQQETQYF.

The CDR3 DNA is TGCAGCCAAGAGCCGCGGGGAGATGAAAAACTGTTTTTT. Protein: CSQEPRGDEKLFF. The chain is built from TRBV29-1 and TRBJ1-4, with D uncertain. The CDR3 contains 13 residues. Germline values: CDR1 SQVTM, CDR2 ANQGSEA. Trimming shortened V by 8 bases and J by 6 bases, and 16 bases separated the two germline ends.

J is TRBJ2-1 and V is TRBV24-1, with 12 bases lining up with TRBD2. This CDR3 is 16 amino acids long. Germline lookup yields CDR1 KGHDR and CDR2 SFDVKD. J lost 6 bases, V lost 3 bases, and 5 bases had no gene match. CDR3 amino acids: CATSDASGGASNEQFF. The CDR3 DNA sequence: TGTGCCACCAGTGATGCTAGCGGGGGGGCCTCCAATGAGCAGTTCTTC.

This clonotype was seen a few times. The DNA for the CDR3 is TGTGCCAGCAGCTTGTTGGGACCGGGGGTTTCCCCGTACGAGCAGTACTTC. Its translation is CASSLLGPGVSPYEQYF. This rearrangement joins TRBV5-6 to TRBJ2-7; weak D call: TRBD2 (6 bases). V dropped 1 base and J dropped 4 bases, with 21 bases sitting between them. CDR3 size: 17 residues. CDR1 is SGHDT, CDR2 YYEEEE, per germline.

The chain uses TRBV11-2 and TRBJ2-1; 7 bases are shared with TRBD2. The germline gives CDR1 SGHAT, CDR2 FQNNGV. The CDR3 consists of 14 residues. Trimming at V came to 5 bases and at J to 4 bases, leaving 5 bases not matched to a gene. The CDR3 nucleotides read TGTGCCAGCAGCCGGGACTATAGGTACAATGAGCAGTTCTTC. This translates into CASSRDYRYNEQFF.

Regarding this clonotype: An end of the junction does not agree with germline; a read error may underlie this. The rearrangement joins TRBV3-1 to TRBJ2-7; TRBD1 matches at 7 bases. The CDR3 covers 14 residues. Germline loops: CDR1 LGHDT, CDR2 YNNKEL (reference sequence). The DNA for the CDR3 is TGCGCCAGCAGCCGTAACAGGGGACCCCACGAGCAGTACTTC. Its protein is CASSRNRGPHEQYF.

A remark on this clonotype: The junction departs from germline at one end; a sequencing error may be responsible. J is TRBJ1-2 and V is TRBV7-8, with a tentative D call TRBD1 (6 bases). The CDR3 is 15 residues long. CDR1 is SGHVS, CDR2 FQNEAQ, per germline. The CDR3, as DNA: TGTGCCAGCAGCTTAGCGCCAGGGGTTAACTATGGCTACCCCTTC. It translates to CASSLAPGVNYGYPF.

The chain is built from TRBV6-2 or TRBV6-3 and TRBJ2-7; no definite D call. CDR1 MNHEY and CDR2 SVGEGT come from the germline V gene. The CDR3 covers 16 residues. V was pared by 4 bases and J by 2 bases, with 18 bases between. CDR3 DNA: TGTGCCAGCAGTTCCACCCCTAGTCCCCCCCCCTACGAGCAGTACTTC. Translating gives CASSSTPSPPPYEQYF.

V is TRBV12-3 or TRBV12-4 and J is TRBJ1-1; D not certain. The CDR3 spans 16 residues. Trimming pared 1 base from V and 0 bases from J, leaving 12 bases between. The CDR3 reads CASSLDRAYLNTEAFF. The CDR3, as DNA: TGTGCCAGCAGTTTAGATAGGGCTTACCTGAACACTGAAGCTTTCTTT.

The chain links TRBV6-2 or TRBV6-3 to TRBJ1-5; D is undetermined. Trimming pared 5 bases from V and 9 bases from J, leaving 14 bases between. CDR1 and CDR2 (germline): MNHEY, SVGEGT. CDR3 length equals 13 residues. CDR3 protein: CASSHYGKWPQHF. The CDR3 DNA reads as TGTGCCAGCAGTCACTACGGGAAGTGGCCCCAGCATTTT.

This clonotype was detected a few times. This chain uses TRBV6-1 with TRBJ1-1, with D possibly TRBD1 on 6 matching bases. The CDR3 has 16 amino acids. Germline-derived CDR1 and CDR2 are MNHNS and SASEGT. V lost 1 base to trimming and J lost 6 bases, with 18 bases between them. The CDR3 nucleotides are TGTGCCAGCAGTGAAGACAGGGATGGGGCTTACGCTGAAGCTTTCTTT. Encoded protein: CASSEDRDGAYAEAFF.

As to this clonotype: A much larger clone differs from this one at a single base, so this may be a read error. The gene calls are TRBV9 and TRBJ2-3, with 10 bases lining up with TRBD2. Looked up from germline, CDR1 is SGDLS and CDR2 is YYNGEE. The V segment lost 0 bases and the J segment 10 bases; nucleotides outside the gene matches: 8. The CDR3 sequence is 15 residues long. The CDR3 nucleotides read TGTGCCAGCAGCGTAGTGGGACTAGCGTATGACGCGCAGTATTTT. This encodes CASSVVGLAYDAQYF.

V gene TRBV7-8 combines with J gene TRBJ2-5; D is possibly TRBD1 (5 bases). Germline V gives CDR1 SGHVS, CDR2 FQNEAQ. Trimming removed 0 bases at V and 5 bases at J, with 10 bases between. CDR3 length: 14 amino acids. CDR3 protein: CASSLAWGAETQYF. For the CDR3, the DNA is TGTGCCAGCAGCTTAGCTTGGGGCGCGGAGACCCAGTACTTC.

This clonotype was picked up many times. The chain employs TRBV7-2 and TRBJ2-1; TRBD2 might be the D (7 bases). Trimming pared 5 bases from V and 5 bases from J, leaving 13 bases between. This CDR3 is 14 amino acids long. Germline V gene lookup returns CDR1 SGHTA and CDR2 FQGNSA. The chain's CDR3 is CASSPGRGDNEQFF. CDR3 DNA sequence: TGTGCCAGCAGCCCGGGGAGGGGGGACAATGAGCAGTTCTTC.

This clonotype is medium-sized by share. V usage is TRBV4-2 and J usage is TRBJ2-3; 7 bases fit TRBD2. The germline gives CDR1 LGHNA, CDR2 YNFKEQ. The CDR3 consists of 15 residues. The trim removed 0 bases at V and 3 bases at J, leaving 3 bases unmatched. This chain's CDR3 is CASSQDLGGTDTQYF. The CDR3 nucleotides are TGTGCCAGCAGCCAAGATCTCGGGGGGACAGATACGCAGTATTTT.

This chain connects TRBV13 to TRBJ1-6; D is ambiguous. CDR3 length equals 18 residues. From germline, CDR1 is PRHDT and CDR2 FYEKMQ (reference sequence). V dropped 5 bases and J dropped 5 bases, with 22 bases sitting between them. CDR3 nucleotide sequence: TGTGCCAGCAGCATCGGGAAGAAAGTATTAGAGGATAATTCACCCCTCCACTTT. Residues: CASSIGKKVLEDNSPLHF.

V is TRBV29-1 and J is TRBJ2-3; 10 positions agree with TRBD2. The V gene end was trimmed by 1 base and the J gene end by 3 bases; junction bases not matched to a gene: 4. The germline V gene has CDR1 SQVTM and CDR2 ANQGSEA. The CDR3 covers 15 residues. CDR3 DNA: TGCAGCGTTGAAGTAGCGGGGGGTGAAACAGATACGCAGTATTTT. Protein sequence: CSVEVAGGETDTQYF.

The table lists this clonotype with many counts. The CDR3, as DNA: TGTGCCAGCAGCCAAATCCAGGTTTCACCCCTCCACTTT. Amino acids: CASSQIQVSPLHF. The genes are TRBV11-2 and TRBJ1-6; D gene unclear. In germline, CDR1 is SGHAT, CDR2 FQNNGV. Trimming removed 5 bases at V and 9 bases at J, with 11 bases between. The CDR3 has 13 amino acids. The variable domain in full, with the rest retrieved from reference TRBV11-2 and TRBJ1-6, is EAGVAQSPRYKIIEKRQSVAFWCNPISGHATLYWYQQILGQGPKLLIQFQNNGVVDDSQLPKDRFSAERLKGVDSTLKIQPAKLEDSAVYLCASSQIQVSPLHFGNGTRLTVT.